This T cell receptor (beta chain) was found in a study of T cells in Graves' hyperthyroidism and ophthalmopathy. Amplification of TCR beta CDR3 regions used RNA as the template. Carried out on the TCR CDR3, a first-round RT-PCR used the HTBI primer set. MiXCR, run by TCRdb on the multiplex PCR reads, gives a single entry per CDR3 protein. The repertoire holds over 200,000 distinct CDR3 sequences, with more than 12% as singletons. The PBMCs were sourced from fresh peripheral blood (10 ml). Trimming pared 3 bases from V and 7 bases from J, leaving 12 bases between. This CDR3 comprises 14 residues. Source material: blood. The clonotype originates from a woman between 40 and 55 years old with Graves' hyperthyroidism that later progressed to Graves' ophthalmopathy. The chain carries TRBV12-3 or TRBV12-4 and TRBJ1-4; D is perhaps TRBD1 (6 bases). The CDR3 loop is CASSFRPGVEKLFF. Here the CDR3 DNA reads TGTGCCAGCAGTTTCCGGCCAGGGGTTGAAAAACTGTTTTTT.